This TCR beta chain was retrieved from a study of cytomegalovirus exposure and HLA in healthy donors. The germline V gene has CDR1 SGHAT and CDR2 FQNNGV. The CDR3 contains 16 residues. V lost 5 bases and J lost 11; bases outside the gene matches: 19. When sampled, the donors appeared nominally healthy, though they likely had unrecorded immune exposures. PCR primers comprised 60 Vbeta and 13 Jbeta primers. Here immunoSEQ multiplex PCR was the method, and the copy in TCRdb shows in-frame clones only, minus some. The sample holds approximately 190,000 clones; 75% to 90% are singletons and the top ten take about 2.4%.

V gene TRBV11-2 combines with J gene TRBJ1-2; 8 positions match TRBD1. Sequenced input: PBMCs. The receptor was isolated from a woman between 50 and 59 years old in good health and CMV-seropositive. Here the CDR3 reads CASSPTTGVITMAYTF. The CDR3 DNA reads as TGTGCCAGCAGCCCAACGACAGGGGTAATAACTATGGCTTACACCTTC.